A selection of T cell receptor beta chains follows, all from one sample in a study of T cell repertoires and HLA-DP antigens. Here immunoSEQ multiplex PCR was the method, and the copy in TCRdb shows in-frame clones only, minus some. In the table there are more than 90,000 clones, 90% to 95% of which are singletons. Their target antigens are unknown. Input material: CD4+ T cells from PBMCs. The origin of the receptors is a woman younger than 35 in good health and CMV-seronegative. CDR3s include the opening cysteine and the closing phenylalanine or tryptophan. D genes are given only for firm matches. The size field is filled for only some rows; it gives once, few, many or a size class.

length	V	J	D	size	CDR3	DNA
16	TRBV6-7	TRBJ1-5	-	-	CASSYSKSSVNQPQHF	TGTGCCAGCAGTTACTCGAAGTCCTCAGTTAATCAGCCCCAGCATTTT
15	TRBV7-2	TRBJ1-4	TRBD1	-	CASSFTGGGTEKLFF	TGTGCCAGCAGCTTTACAGGGGGTGGGACTGAAAAACTGTTTTTT
14	TRBV18	TRBJ1-1	TRBD1	-	CASRSTGVDTEAFF	TGTGCCAGCCGATCCACAGGGGTGGATACTGAAGCTTTCTTT
16	TRBV6-6	TRBJ2-5	-	-	CASSLGKGTPQETQYF	TGTGCCAGCAGCCTAGGGAAAGGGACACCTCAAGAGACCCAGTACTTC
12	TRBV5-4	TRBJ1-6	-	few	CASSPGNSPLHF	TGTGCCAGCAGCCCTGGGAATTCACCCCTCCACTTT
17	TRBV5-5	TRBJ1-3	TRBD1	-	CASSSRDRLFSGNTIYF	TGTGCCAGCAGCTCCCGGGACAGGCTTTTCTCTGGAAACACCATATATTTT
14	TRBV5-1	TRBJ2-7	TRBD1	-	CASRKDRRSYEQYF	TGCGCCAGCAGAAAGGACAGGCGGTCCTACGAGCAGTACTTC
15	TRBV5-1	TRBJ2-7	TRBD2	-	CASTEFSGSGYEQYF	TGCGCCAGCACCGAATTTAGCGGGAGCGGATACGAGCAGTACTTC
15	TRBV27	TRBJ1-4	-	once	CASSRLGGADEKLFF	TGTGCCAGCAGTAGGTTGGGGGGGGCCGATGAAAAACTGTTTTTT
13	TRBV2	TRBJ2-3	-	-	CASSRQRTDTQYF	TGTGCCAGCAGTCGACAGAGAACAGATACGCAGTATTTT
13	TRBV7-9	TRBJ1-1	-	-	CASSYLTDTEAFF	TGTGCCAGCAGCTACCTCACCGACACTGAAGCTTTCTTT
14	TRBV5-1	TRBJ1-1	-	-	CASTASGGGTEAFF	TGCGCCAGCACCGCCTCCGGGGGCGGAACTGAAGCTTTCTTT
14	TRBV7-6	TRBJ2-3	-	-	CASSLESRGDTQYF	TGTGCCAGCAGCTTAGAGAGTAGGGGAGATACGCAGTATTTT
14	TRBV7-9	TRBJ2-1	TRBD2	-	CASRTGRDYSRQFF	TGTGCCAGCAGGACCGGTCGGGACTACTCTAGACAGTTCTTC
13	TRBV7-3	TRBJ1-1	TRBD1	-	CASSLTRGTEAFF	TGTGCCAGCAGTTTAACCAGGGGGACTGAAGCTTTCTTT
14	TRBV6-1	TRBJ1-1	-	-	CASSVDDRNPEAFF	TGTGCCAGCAGTGTCGACGACAGGAATCCTGAAGCTTTCTTT
16	TRBV7-9	TRBJ2-2	-	-	CASSPPGAANTGELFF	TGTGCCAGCAGCCCCCCGGGGGCGGCGAACACCGGGGAGCTGTTTTTT
14	TRBV5-1	TRBJ2-2	TRBD1	-	CASYDRANTGELFF	TGCGCCAGCTACGACAGGGCGAACACCGGGGAGCTGTTTTTT
16	TRBV10-2	TRBJ2-3	-	-	CASSDTAGSGTDTQYF	TGCGCCAGCAGTGATACGGCGGGGTCGGGAACAGATACGCAGTATTTT
14	TRBV2	TRBJ2-4	-	-	CASSSTSLQNIQYF	TGTGCCAGCAGTTCCACAAGTCTCCAAAACATTCAGTACTTC
12	TRBV10-1	TRBJ2-5	-	-	CAAFGTAETQYF	TGCGCCGCCTTTGGGACCGCGGAGACCCAGTACTTC
14	TRBV11-2	TRBJ1-1	-	-	CASRLGPANTEAFF	TGTGCCAGCAGATTGGGACCTGCTAACACTGAAGCTTTCTTT
16	TRBV5-1	TRBJ2-4	-	-	CASSLASFNPETIQYF	TGCGCCAGCAGCTTGGCCTCCTTTAATCCCGAAACCATTCAGTACTTC
18	TRBV25-1	TRBJ1-3	-	-	CASSEFGTGITRGNTIYF	TGTGCCAGCAGTGAATTCGGAACAGGAATTACGCGTGGAAACACCATATATTTT
16	TRBV5-1	TRBJ1-1	-	-	CASSLGGFLLNTEAFF	TGCGCCAGCAGCTTGGGAGGGTTTTTGTTGAACACTGAAGCTTTCTTT
14	TRBV4-1	TRBJ1-5	-	-	CASSQPRSNQPQHF	TGCGCCAGCAGCCAACCACGGAGCAATCAGCCCCAGCATTTT
12	TRBV30	TRBJ1-1	-	few	CAWSEISTEAFF	TGTGCCTGGAGTGAGATTAGCACTGAAGCTTTCTTT
14	TRBV4-1	TRBJ2-7	-	-	CASSRNPRDYEQYF	TGCGCCAGCAGCCGTAATCCCAGGGATTACGAGCAGTACTTC
11	TRBV30	TRBJ1-2	-	once	CAWGRGYGYTF	TGTGCCTGGGGGCGCGGGTATGGCTACACCTTC
15	TRBV29-1	TRBJ1-1	-	-	CSVEGQKGVGTEAFF	TGCAGCGTTGAAGGTCAGAAGGGGGTCGGCACTGAAGCTTTCTTT
14	TRBV11-2	TRBJ2-1	TRBD1	-	CASSPNRDRGQQFF	TGTGCCAGCAGCCCTAACCGGGACAGGGGGCAGCAGTTCTTC
13	TRBV4-3	TRBJ1-2	-	-	CASSQRLNYGYTF	TGCGCCAGCAGCCAACGACTTAACTATGGCTACACCTTC
16	TRBV28	TRBJ2-3	TRBD1	-	CASSGLGTGETDTQYF	TGTGCCAGCAGCGGATTAGGGACAGGGGAGACAGATACGCAGTATTTT
15	TRBV5-1	TRBJ1-3	-	once	CASNTKDSSGNTIYF	TGCGCCAGCAACACGAAGGACAGTTCTGGAAACACCATATATTTT
15	TRBV27	TRBJ2-1	TRBD2	-	CASSWVGTNHHEQFF	TGTGCCAGCAGTTGGGTAGGGACTAACCATCATGAGCAGTTCTTC
14	TRBV6-6	TRBJ2-7	TRBD1	-	CASRLGTGLYEQYF	TGTGCCAGCAGACTCGGGACAGGGCTCTACGAGCAGTACTTC
13	TRBV11-3	TRBJ2-1	-	once	CASSLSQGREQFF	TGTGCCAGCAGCTTAAGTCAGGGGAGAGAGCAGTTCTTC
14	TRBV4-3	TRBJ1-2	-	once	CASSPEAYLYGYTF	TGCGCCAGCAGCCCCGAGGCCTACCTCTATGGCTACACCTTC
14	TRBV6-5	TRBJ1-1	-	-	CASSRKGGSTEAFF	TGTGCCAGCAGTCGGAAGGGTGGCAGCACTGAAGCTTTCTTT
14	TRBV2	TRBJ1-2	TRBD1	-	CASSGDSPTWGYTF	TGTGCCAGCAGTGGGGACAGTCCAACCTGGGGCTACACCTTC
15	TRBV10-2	TRBJ2-5	-	once	CASSESTTGKETQYF	TGCGCCAGCAGTGAGTCGACGACGGGTAAAGAGACCCAGTACTTC
14	TRBV4-1	TRBJ1-1	-	-	CASSAHRGATEAFF	TGCGCCAGCAGCGCCCACCGGGGGGCCACTGAAGCTTTCTTT
18	TRBV9	TRBJ1-3	-	-	CASSVASGGSGSGNTIYF	TGTGCCAGCAGCGTAGCTTCCGGAGGGTCCGGCTCTGGAAACACCATATATTTT
13	TRBV2	TRBJ1-1	TRBD1	-	CASSGQANTEAFF	TGTGCCAGCAGCGGACAGGCGAACACTGAAGCTTTCTTT
13	TRBV11-2	TRBJ1-2	-	-	CASSFARAYGYTF	TGTGCCAGCAGCTTCGCCAGGGCGTATGGCTACACCTTC
17	TRBV4-1	TRBJ2-5	-	-	CASSHSPLTGLPETQYF	TGCGCCAGCAGCCACAGCCCCCTGACTGGCCTTCCTGAGACCCAGTACTTC
14	TRBV10-3	TRBJ1-2	-	once	CAIRGGTENYGYTF	TGTGCCATCAGGGGGGGGACGGAGAACTATGGCTACACCTTC